The TCR beta chain under discussion was sequenced for a study of T cell responses to AZD1222 COVID-19 vaccine (dated by TCRdb to the early 2020s). In the study overall: TCR sequencing was performed for over 230 trial participants, of whom some 200 were given two doses of AZD1222 and around 26 were given two doses of MenACWY control vaccine. Trial participants were enrolled by age into subgroups of 18-55, 56-69 and 70-plus years, and about 150, 27 and 61 TCR-sequenced participants, respectively, were included in these subgroups.

From cysteine to phenylalanine, the CDR3 is 13 amino acids long. The read is trimmed to its CDR3 DNA, 39 bases read in frame from base 1. CDR1 and CDR2 were assigned from the germline V gene as SGHTA and FQGTGA. The germline ends are 12 bases apart after V is trimmed by 2 bases and J by 8 bases. The time point label on this specimen signifies: about 28 days (+/-7) after the second vaccine dose. Because spike-specific TCR depth and breadth did not differ between the two schedules, AZD1222 recipients who got a second dose at roughly 4 weeks were pooled with those who got a second dose at roughly 12 weeks. Vaccinee samples came from UK trials COV001 and COV002, including a single-blind randomized controlled phase 2/3 trial of AZD1222 (ChAdOx1 nCoV-19) in healthy adults. For TCRbeta chain sequencing, PBMC samples were collected from trial participants at day 0 and at day 28 after the second dose. Overall results and qualifications from the work: In the small 56-69-year group, the increase in depth fell short of significance, most likely because of low power. Nearly half of unique spike-specific TCRs reportedly recognized epitopes outside regions mutated in the B.1.351 and B.1.1.7 variants. Participants were mostly white British and included more females than males, and it was suggested by the authors that clonal diversity may have been underestimated. A significant rise in spike-specific TCR breadth and depth was observed after two AZD1222 doses relative to day 0 and relative to MenACWY recipients. Conclusions about previously exposed vaccinees are limited, since just five or six AZD1222 recipients were seropositive for SARS-CoV-2 at baseline. Because no samples from the day 14 peak response were available, repertoires could be characterized only after the peak T cell response. Vaccine-associated CD4 TCRs spanned the whole spike protein, with dominant responses in regions 160-218 and 743-854.

The CDR3 regions of human TCRbeta chains were subjected to immunosequencing. Per the original workflow: Repertoire TCRs were matched against a reference library of SARS-CoV-2-specific TCRs generated with the MIRA antigen-specificity platform. Breadth meant the fraction of unique TCRs that were SARS-CoV-2-associated, whereas depth meant the fraction of total T cells that were SARS-CoV-2-associated. Using the MIRA data, each spike-specific TCR was assigned both to the spike region to which the TCR was reactive and to a CD4 or CD8 class. Log10-transformed breadth and depth values were compared by one-way ANOVA with Sidak's multiple comparisons tests. Here the immuneACCESS table is served through TCRdb, limited to in-frame sequences with V and J called. Missing clones are a known gap in these copies; in checked studies unresolved V genes cover under half, and the rest lacks a known reason. The DNA was the basis for D and trimming; V, J and clone size are from that table. This sample has about 140,000 clones in its table, and about 93% of those were observed once. The ten largest clonotypes hold approximately 6.8% of the sample.

Concerning this clone itself: Its antigen is currently not known. Per-base quality was not reported, and no clone a single base away is much larger than it.

Recombination joined TRBV7-3 with TRBJ1-2, with TRBD1 as a weak D call on 6 bases. Specimen: peripheral blood, collected 28 days after the second AZD1222 dose. This TCR was recovered from an adult who received the AZD1222 COVID-19 vaccine. The CDR3 region reads CASSLDRLSGYTF. The nucleotides are TGTGCCAGCAGCTTAGACAGGCTCAGCGGCTACACCTTC.